Each of the 20 T cell receptor beta chains below was sequenced from the same sample in a study of blood T cell repertoires in COVID-19. Sequencing was performed with immunoSEQ multiplex PCR; in TCRdb, only in-frame clones are kept and a portion is missing. The repertoire holds 200,000 to 300,000 clones, with approximately 86% as singletons. Sequenced material: PBMCs or T cells enriched from blood (not recorded which). These receptors were taken from a woman in her forties with acute COVID-19.

The genes are TRBV28 and TRBJ2-5; 7 bases map to TRBD1. Losses at the gene ends were 6 bases for V and 5 bases for J; bases not matched to a gene: 12. The germline V gene encodes CDR1 MDHEN and CDR2 SYDVKM. This CDR3 region has 15 residues. This CDR3 is CASRPQGVGYETQYF. The DNA of the CDR3 is TGTGCCAGCAGACCGCAGGGGGTTGGATATGAGACCCAGTACTTC.

The V call is TRBV15, the J call TRBJ1-3, with D possibly matching TRBD1 (6 bases). Germline CDR1 reads LNHNV; CDR2 reads YYDKDF (reference sequence). Trimming removed 4 bases from V and 0 bases from J, with 13 bases in between. This CDR3 has 16 residues. This CDR3 reads CATSTEDRLSGNTIYF. CDR3 coding DNA: TGTGCCACCAGCACCGAAGACAGGCTCTCTGGAAACACCATATATTTT.

J is TRBJ2-1 and V is TRBV27; TRBD2 might be the D (6 bases). Germline V gene sequence: CDR1 MNHEY, CDR2 SMNVEV (reference sequence). There are 14 residues in the CDR3. The V gene lost 3 bases and the J gene lost 6 bases, with 12 bases spanning the gap. CDR3 bases: TGTGCCAGCAGTTTGTTCGGGGGAGGCAATGAGCAGTTCTTC. Translation gives CASSLFGGGNEQFF.

This chain connects TRBV6-1 to TRBJ1-5, with 8 nucleotides matching TRBD1. The V segment lost 4 bases and the J segment 6 bases; nucleotides outside the gene matches: 14. The CDR3 totals 17 residues. Germline V gene lookup returns CDR1 MNHNS and CDR2 SASEGT. In nucleotides, the CDR3 is TGTGCCAGCAGTGCTATCATTGGTACAGGGGGGCGTCAGCCCCAGCATTTT. Translating gives CASSAIIGTGGRQPQHF.

The chain employs TRBV5-5 and TRBJ2-2, with D maybe TRBD2 (5 bases). From germline, CDR1 is SGHKS and CDR2 YYEKEE (reference sequence). CDR3 length equals 14 residues. V was shortened by 0 bases and J by 6 bases, with 9 bases between the two germline ends. CDR3 protein: CASSLELGAGELFF. The CDR3 nucleotides read TGTGCCAGCAGCTTGGAACTAGGAGCCGGGGAGCTGTTTTTT.

The chain employs TRBV15 and TRBJ1-5; 9 bases are shared with TRBD1. CDR1 is LNHNV, CDR2 YYDKDF, per germline (reference sequence). The CDR3 loop spans 16 amino acids. Trimming removed 1 base from V and 0 bases from J; junction bases left unmatched: 1. DNA for the CDR3: TGTGCCACCAGCAGAGGGGACAGGGTTAGCAATCAGCCCCAGCATTTT. Protein product: CATSRGDRVSNQPQHF. Filled out from reference TRBV15 and TRBJ1-5, the complete variable domain reads DAMVIQNPRYQVTQFGKPVTLSCSQTLNHNVMYWYQQKSSQAPKLLFHYYDKDFNNEADTPDNFQSRRPNTSFCFLDIRSPGLGDTAMYLCATSRGDRVSNQPQHFGDGTRLSIL.

The chain employs TRBV6-5 and TRBJ1-3; D not resolved. The length of the CDR3 is 14 residues. Deletions cut 8 bases from V and 0 bases from J, with 11 bases between. Per germline, CDR1 MNHEY and CDR2 SVGAGI. The CDR3 region has the DNA TGTGCCAGCCAGGAGGGATTCTCTGGAAACACCATATATTTT. Its translation: CASQEGFSGNTIYF.

V is TRBV5-4 and J is TRBJ2-3, with 10 bases identical to TRBD2. The CDR3 is made up of 17 amino acids. Trimming removed 0 bases from V and 1 base from J; junction bases left unmatched: 5. CDR1 is SGHNT, CDR2 YYREEE, per germline (reference sequence). The CDR3 sequence: CASSLGPGTSGTDTQYF. The CDR3 DNA sequence: TGTGCCAGCAGCTTGGGCCCCGGGACTAGCGGCACAGATACGCAGTATTTT.

The V gene is TRBV9, the J gene TRBJ2-7; 7 nucleotides agree with TRBD1. Germline trimming cut 2 bases from V and 4 bases from J; bases unmatched to any gene: 6. Germline CDR1 is SGDLS and CDR2 is YYNGEE. The CDR3 contains 14 residues. The CDR3 DNA reads as TGTGCCAGCAGCGTGACAGGGAGAGGATACGAGCAGTACTTC. Residues: CASSVTGRGYEQYF.

This chain uses TRBV11-2 with TRBJ2-7, with 10 bases fitting TRBD1. The germline CDR1 and CDR2 sequences are SGHAT and FQNNGV. Losses at the gene ends were 6 bases for V and 2 bases for J; bases not matched to a gene: 4. This CDR3 has 14 amino acids. CDR3 DNA: TGTGCCAGCAGGCTGACAGGGGGCACCTACGAGCAGTACTTC. This translates into CASRLTGGTYEQYF.

V and J are TRBV7-2 and TRBJ1-5, with TRBD1 as a possible D gene (6 bases). Deletions cut 5 bases from V and 5 bases from J, with 13 bases between. This CDR3 is 14 amino acids long. CDR1 is SGHTA and CDR2 is FQGNSA in the germline V gene. Here the CDR3 DNA reads TGTGCCAGCAGCGCTACAGGGTCGCATCAGCCCCAGCATTTT. Protein product: CASSATGSHQPQHF.

This clone was seen a few times. V usage is TRBV19 and J usage is TRBJ1-5, with a tentative D call TRBD1 (6 bases). Germline assignment: CDR1 LNHDA and CDR2 SQIVND (reference sequence). V lost 6 bases to trimming and J lost 4 bases, with 16 bases between them. The CDR3 has 15 residues. As DNA, the CDR3 is TGTGCCAGTAGAACCGGGACATCCCTGAATCAGCCCCAGCATTTT. The encoded protein is CASRTGTSLNQPQHF.

V usage is TRBV4-1 and J usage is TRBJ1-2; D uncertain. Trimming left V 0 bases short and J 4 bases short, with 12 bases between. The CDR3 has 15 residues. Germline V CDR1 and CDR2: MGHRA, YSYEKL. The CDR3: CASSQDRLGSYGYTF. CDR3 sequence (DNA): TGCGCCAGCAGCCAAGATAGACTGGGGAGCTATGGCTACACCTTC.

In this sample, this clone turned up many times. The chain uses TRBV5-6 and TRBJ2-1, with TRBD2 identical over 10 bases. The V gene's germline CDR1 is SGHDT and CDR2 YYEEEE. Trimming at V came to 1 base and at J to 9 bases, leaving 7 bases not matched to a gene. The CDR3 contains 15 residues. The CDR3 region is CASSLFPSGSTEQFF. The CDR3 DNA sequence: TGTGCCAGCAGCTTGTTCCCTAGCGGGAGTACTGAGCAGTTCTTC.

This chain links TRBV29-1 with TRBJ2-1; 9 bases map to TRBD2. Germline CDR1 SQVTM, CDR2 ANQGSEA. This CDR3 spans 15 amino acids. J gave up 9 bases and V 7 bases, and 16 bases lay outside the gene matches. The DNA of the CDR3 is TGCAGCGATAAACCGGGACTAGCTGAAATGGGTGAGCAGTTCTTC. It translates to CSDKPGLAEMGEQFF.

The V and J genes are TRBV27 and TRBJ1-1, with a weak D call TRBD1 (5 bases). Germline V gene data show CDR1 as MNHEY and CDR2 as SMNVEV (reference sequence). V was clipped by 4 bases and J by 4 bases, with 10 bases between them. The CDR3 has 13 residues. As DNA, the CDR3 is TGTGCCAGCAGTTACGACAGATCCACTGAAGCTTTCTTT. Its protein is CASSYDRSTEAFF.

The chain carries TRBV7-9 and TRBJ2-2; 12 bases line up with TRBD2. Germline-derived CDR1 and CDR2 are SEHNR and FQNEAQ (reference sequence). The CDR3 is 17 residues long. Losses at the gene ends were 6 bases for V and 2 bases for J; bases not matched to a gene: 7. CDR3 DNA: TGTGCCAGCAGGCTGGGACTAGCGGGCCTCAACACCGGGGAGCTGTTTTTT. It is translated as CASRLGLAGLNTGELFF.

V usage is TRBV30 and J usage is TRBJ1-2; a weak D match, TRBD1 (6 bases). Germline V gene lookup returns CDR1 GTSNPN and CDR2 SVGIG (reference sequence). This CDR3 contains 13 residues. V was clipped by 4 bases and J by 8 bases, with 17 bases between them. The CDR3 DNA is TGTGCCTGGACCCCCGACAGGTCCCGAGGCTACACCTTC. Translation: CAWTPDRSRGYTF. The complete variable domain, with remaining parts taken from reference TRBV30 and TRBJ1-2, reads SQTIHQWPATLVQPVGSPLSLECTVEGTSNPNLYWYRQAAGRGLQLLFYSVGIGQISSEVPQNLSASRPQDRQFILSSKKLLLSDSGFYLCAWTPDRSRGYTFGSGTRLTVV.

The CDR3 loop is CAWKGTGFYEQYF. The DNA for the CDR3 is TGTGCCTGGAAAGGGACAGGTTTCTACGAGCAGTACTTC. The V call is TRBV30, the J call TRBJ2-7; 8 nucleotides line up with TRBD1. The CDR3 is 13 amino acids. V was clipped by 4 bases and J by 3 bases; unmatched bases: 5. Germline assignment: CDR1 GTSNPN and CDR2 SVGIG (reference sequence).

CDR3 nucleotide sequence: TGCGCCAGCAGCCAAGTAGATCAGGGATACACAGATACGCAGTATTTT. This codes for CASSQVDQGYTDTQYF. The chain carries TRBV4-1 and TRBJ2-3; TRBD1 is a possible D gene (5 bases). The CDR3 extends over 16 amino acids. Germline V gene lookup returns CDR1 MGHRA and CDR2 YSYEKL. Deletions cut 1 base from V and 2 bases from J, with 13 bases between.